This T cell receptor beta chain was sequenced in a study of blood T cell repertoires in COVID-19. In the study overall: Material from acute and convalescent COVID-19 was sourced from the United States, Italy and Spain. T cells, B-cell-depleted T cells, or PBMCs provided the cDNA or gDNA that served as material.

Assay: immunoSEQ multiplex PCR; the TCRdb copy retains only in-frame clones and omits some. This table holds 250,000 or so clones, 80% to 95% found once. The CDR3 totals 13 residues. J gave up 10 bases and V 6 bases, and 7 bases lay outside the gene matches. The chain is built from TRBV12-3 or TRBV12-4 and TRBJ2-1, with TRBD2 matching over 9 bases. The sequenced sample was PBMCs or T cells enriched from blood (not recorded which). The clonotype comes from a man in his forties who had been exposed to COVID-19. The CDR3 region is CASSGTSRGEQFF. The CDR3 coding sequence is TGTGCCAGCAGCGGGACTAGCAGAGGCGAGCAGTTCTTC.